This TCR beta chain was found in a study of blood T cell repertoires in COVID-19. About the study: Sources were T cells, B-cell-depleted T cells, or PBMCs; the material itself was cDNA or gDNA.

Two negative PCRs, clearance, or symptom resolution characterized the recovered Cohort 3 donors. CDR1 and CDR2 from the germline V gene are LGHNA and YSLEER. Trimming stripped 0 bases from V and 8 bases from J, with 16 bases between. The CDR3 has 15 residues. Sequencing was performed with immunoSEQ multiplex PCR; in TCRdb, only in-frame clones are kept and a portion is missing. The sample includes about 380,000 clones, about 88% of them seen just once. Sequencing was carried out using PBMCs or T cells enriched from blood (not recorded which). This TCR came from a woman younger than 35 who had recovered from COVID-19. This chain joins TRBV4-3 and TRBJ1-2, with D tentatively TRBD1 (6 bases). The chain's CDR3 is CASSQDPGHWNGYTF. CDR3 nucleotides: TGCGCCAGCAGCCAAGATCCGGGACACTGGAACGGCTACACCTTC.